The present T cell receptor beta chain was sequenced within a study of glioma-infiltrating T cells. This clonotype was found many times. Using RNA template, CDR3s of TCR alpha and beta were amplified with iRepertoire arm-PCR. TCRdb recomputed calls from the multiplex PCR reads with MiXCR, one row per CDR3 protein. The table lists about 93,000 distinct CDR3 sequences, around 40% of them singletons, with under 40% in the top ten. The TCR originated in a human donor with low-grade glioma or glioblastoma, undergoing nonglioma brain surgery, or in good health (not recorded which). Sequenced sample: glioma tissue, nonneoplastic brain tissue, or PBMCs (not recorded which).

The CDR3 DNA sequence: TGCAGTGCTAGAGCTGGCCAGATCGGCTCCTATGGGGGAAACACCATATATTTT. It is translated as CSARAGQIGSYGGNTIYF. The V call is TRBV20-1, the J call TRBJ1-3; D is uncertain. There are 18 residues in the CDR3. The V gene lost 1 base and the J gene lost 4 bases, with 23 bases spanning the gap. The V gene's germline CDR1 is DFQATT and CDR2 SNEGSKA (reference sequence).